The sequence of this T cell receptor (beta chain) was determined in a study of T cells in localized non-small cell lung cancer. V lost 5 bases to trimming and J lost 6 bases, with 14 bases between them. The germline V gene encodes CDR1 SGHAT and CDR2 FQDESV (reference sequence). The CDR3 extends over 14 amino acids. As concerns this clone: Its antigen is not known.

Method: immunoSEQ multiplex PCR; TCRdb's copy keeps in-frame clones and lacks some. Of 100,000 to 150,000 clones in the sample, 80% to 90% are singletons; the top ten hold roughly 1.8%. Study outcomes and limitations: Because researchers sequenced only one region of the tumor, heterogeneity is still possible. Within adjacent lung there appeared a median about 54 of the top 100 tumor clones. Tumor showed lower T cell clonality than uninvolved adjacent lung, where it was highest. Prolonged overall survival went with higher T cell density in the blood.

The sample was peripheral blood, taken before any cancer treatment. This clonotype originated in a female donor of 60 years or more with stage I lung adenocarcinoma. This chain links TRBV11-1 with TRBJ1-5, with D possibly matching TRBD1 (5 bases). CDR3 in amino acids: CASSLDSFSQPQHF. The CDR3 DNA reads TGTGCCAGCAGCCTTGACAGTTTCTCTCAGCCCCAGCATTTT.